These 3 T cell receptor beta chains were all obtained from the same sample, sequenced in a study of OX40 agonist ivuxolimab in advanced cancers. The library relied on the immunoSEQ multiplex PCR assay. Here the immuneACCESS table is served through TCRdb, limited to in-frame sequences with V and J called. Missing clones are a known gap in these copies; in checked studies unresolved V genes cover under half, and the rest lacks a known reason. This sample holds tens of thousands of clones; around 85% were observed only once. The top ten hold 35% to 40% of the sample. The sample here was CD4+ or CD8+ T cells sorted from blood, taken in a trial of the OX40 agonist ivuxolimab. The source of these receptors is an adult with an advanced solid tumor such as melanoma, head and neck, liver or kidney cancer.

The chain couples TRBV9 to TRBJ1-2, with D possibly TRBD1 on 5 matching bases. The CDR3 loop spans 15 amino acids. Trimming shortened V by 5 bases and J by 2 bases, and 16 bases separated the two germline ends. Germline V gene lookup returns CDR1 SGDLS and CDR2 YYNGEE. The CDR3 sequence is CASRPRADKNYGYTF. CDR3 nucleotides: TGTGCCAGCAGACCCAGGGCAGACAAAAACTATGGCTACACCTTC. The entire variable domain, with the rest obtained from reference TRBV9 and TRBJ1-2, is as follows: DSGVTQTPKHLITATGQRVTLRCSPRSGDLSVYWYQQSLDQGLQFLIQYYNGEERAKGNILERFSAQQFPDLHSELNLSSLELGDSALYFCASRPRADKNYGYTFGSGTRLTVV.

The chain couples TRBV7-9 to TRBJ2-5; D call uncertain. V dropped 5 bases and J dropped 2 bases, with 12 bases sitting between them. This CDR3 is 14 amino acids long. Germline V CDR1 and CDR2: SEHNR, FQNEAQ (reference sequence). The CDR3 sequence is CASSVSHEQETQYF. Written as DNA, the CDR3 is TGTGCCAGCAGCGTCTCTCACGAACAAGAGACCCAGTACTTC.

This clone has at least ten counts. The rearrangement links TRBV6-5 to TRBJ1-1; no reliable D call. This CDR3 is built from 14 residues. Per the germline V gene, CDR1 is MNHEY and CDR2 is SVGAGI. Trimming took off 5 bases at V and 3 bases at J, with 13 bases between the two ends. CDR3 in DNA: TGTGCCAGCAGTCACCGGTTCGGGGACACTGAAGCTTTCTTT. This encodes CASSHRFGDTEAFF.